Sequencing of this T cell receptor beta chain was carried out in a study of Graves' ophthalmopathy and Graves' hyperthyroidism. This CDR3 is 10 amino acids long. CDR1 and CDR2 (germline): GTSNPN, SVGIG (reference sequence). Trimming removed 7 bases from V and 7 bases from J; junction bases left unmatched: 3. RNA transcripts were the source from which TCR beta CDR3 regions were amplified. Following a first-round RT-PCR that used HTBI primers, a second-round multiplex PCR was carried out. TCRdb re-derived calls from the multiplex PCR reads in MiXCR, one entry per CDR3 protein. This sample has approximately 160,000 distinct CDR3 sequences, with roughly 36% found just once.

This sequence originates from a man under 40 with Graves' ophthalmopathy. The sample was peripheral blood. V gene TRBV30 combines with J gene TRBJ1-2; 7 nucleotides align to TRBD1. The CDR3 DNA is TGTGCCTTAACAGGGGCTGGCTACACCTTC. The encoded protein is CALTGAGYTF.